This TCR beta chain derives from a study of post-analysis software for immune sequencing data (dated by TCRdb to the mid-2010s). About the full investigation: Recorded disease courses included relapsing-remitting, secondary progressive and progressive-relapsing multiple sclerosis, with some patients lacking subtype annotation. The patient repertoires were compared against around eleven previously published healthy control repertoires obtained from donors aged roughly 6 to 26 years. A subset of samples was prepared in parallel using single-end sample barcoding, then pooled and co-amplified after Illumina adapter ligation.

The CDR3 holds 13 amino acids from the cysteine to the phenylalanine. Just the 39-base CDR3 DNA is kept, in frame starting at base 1. Reading the germline V gene (reference sequence) gives CDR1 DFQATT and CDR2 SNEGSKA. Trimming removed 0 bases from V and 7 bases from J; the gene matches leave 3 bases unexplained. Points on this clonotype: Its antigen is currently not known. No much larger clonotype is one base removed from it; base qualities were not supplied.

The library came from PCR. Reads for this sample came from an Illumina HiSeq 2500. Unique molecular identifiers were incorporated into TCR beta cDNA libraries to reduce PCR and sequencing biases. Every 1 to 10 million input T cells yielded roughly 500,000 cDNA molecules, meaning each molecule approximated one T cell. The patient libraries were prepared and sequenced with the same protocol used for the earlier healthy control dataset. Samples belonging to the same batch were prepared together, multiplexed and sequenced on a shared HiSeq lane. Processing in the source paper ran as follows. MIGEC handled the raw barcoded reads, throwing out single-read molecular identifier groups before consensus assembly and CDR3 extraction. VDJtools was used for post-analysis of the clonotype tables, with diversity normalized by down-sampling every dataset to the smallest sample size. To correct batch-related cross-sample contamination, repertoire overlap clustering matched CDR3 amino acid sequences but not nucleotide sequences. TCRdb trimmed public reads at Q25 via fastp, called clones via MiXCR and kept in-frame beta chains. Each CDR3 protein appears once, grouped with its most common genes and DNA. The V and J calls were determined by TCRdb, not by the authors. The table for this sample lists hundreds of thousands of distinct CDR3 sequences; 45% of them were counted only once. In total, the top ten clones hold about an eighth of the sample.

TCR beta repertoires were profiled from peripheral blood of under 15 young patients with multiple sclerosis to demonstrate the VDJtools post-analysis software. The multiple sclerosis patients were children and adolescents ranging in age from roughly 6 to 16 years. The research as a whole found: Direct clustering with F measure revealed strong co-clustering of samples prepared in the same batch, which led to a batch-effect correction. The control group was slightly older than the multiple sclerosis patient group. Compared with controls, multiple sclerosis patients had significantly lower normalized Chao1 diversity, a finding suggesting substantial peripheral T-cell clonal expansion. Patients showed significantly higher frequencies than controls for about 5 TRBV segments, among them TRBV5-6, TRBV5-1 and TRBV20-1.

The sequence was obtained from a girl aged 10-17 years with multiple sclerosis. The sequence is built from TRBV20-1 and TRBJ2-1, with 7 central nucleotides matching TRBD2. Sequenced input: blood. CDR3 loop: CSARDGTINEQFF. The DNA sequence follows: TGCAGTGCTAGAGACGGGACTATTAATGAGCAGTTCTTC.